This TCR beta chain was profiled in a study of T-cell memory formation after mild COVID-19. TCRdb passed the 5' RACE reads through MiXCR, listing each CDR3 protein once. The sample comprises some 260,000 distinct CDR3 sequences, approximately 16% of which are singletons, and around 3.4% rests with the top ten. CDR3 length equals 15 residues. In germline, CDR1 is MRHNA, CDR2 SNTAGT. The V gene end was trimmed by 0 bases and the J gene end by 6 bases; junction bases not matched to a gene: 4. The rearrangement joins TRBV6-4 to TRBJ1-2; 10 bases line up with TRBD1. Input material: PBMCs or a T cell subset sorted from them (not recorded which). This receptor was obtained from a man aged 18 to 29 who had mild COVID-19 (a few samples of this study predate the infection). Cell type and time point are not known. The CDR3 loop is CASSDSGQGTDGYTF. Here the CDR3 DNA reads TGTGCCAGCAGTGACTCGGGACAGGGGACTGATGGCTACACCTTC.